The rows below give T cell receptor beta chains drawn from one sample of a study of metastatic and nonmetastatic thyroid tumors. Through MiXCR, TCRdb re-clonotyped the PCR reads. The sample lists about 5,800 clones, roughly a fifth occurring once. The source material was adjacent normal tissue. These receptors all come from a female donor with papillary thyroid cancer or a benign thyroid nodule (not recorded which). Some clones in this sample may be carry-over from other donors' samples. The CDR3 runs from the conserved cysteine through the conserved F or W. Fields, in order: D gene, clone size, J gene, V gene, CDR3 DNA, CDR3 protein. D genes are given only for firm matches. A clone size is listed for some rows: how often the clone was seen (once, few, many), or a class if it is expanded.

>TRBD1|NA|TRBJ2-1|TRBV5-6
TGTGCCAGCAGCCATGACAGGGGAGCCACCTACAATGAGCAGTTCTTC
CASSHDRGATYNEQFF
>NA|few|TRBJ1-2|TRBV28
TGTGCCAGCAGTGTAGGGTTCTATGGCTACACCTTC
CASSVGFYGYTF
>NA|medium-sized|TRBJ1-5|TRBV19
TGTGCCAGTAGCCCCCGGACTAGCAATCAGCCCCAGCATTTT
CASSPRTSNQPQHF
>TRBD2|NA|TRBJ2-3|TRBV28
TGTGCCAGCATGCGGGGGGGCGGAGATACGCAGTATTTT
CASMRGGGDTQYF
>TRBD2|few|TRBJ2-1|TRBV2
TGTGCCAGCAGTGAACTAGCGGGCTCCTACAATGAGCAGTTCTTC
CASSELAGSYNEQFF
>NA|many|TRBJ2-3|TRBV29-1
TGCAGCGTTGAATTCGCAGGGTTGACAGATACGCAGTATTTT
CSVEFAGLTDTQYF
>NA|NA|TRBJ2-3|TRBV5-1
TGCGCCAGCAGCACCGGGCAGGGACGAGGTTACACAGATACGCAGTATTTT
CASSTGQGRGYTDTQYF
>TRBD1|few|TRBJ2-7|TRBV6-5
TGTGCCAGCAGTTACAAATTATCATCCGGGACAGCATCCTACGAGCAGTACTTC
CASSYKLSSGTASYEQYF
>TRBD1|medium-sized|TRBJ2-1|TRBV28
TGTGCCAGCAGTTTGGAGGACAGGGGGACTCAGCAGTTCTTC
CASSLEDRGTQQFF
>TRBD1|many|TRBJ1-1|TRBV14
TGTGCCAGCAGCCGCCTCGGGACAGGGGGCACTGAAGCTTTCTTT
CASSRLGTGGTEAFF
>NA|medium-sized|TRBJ2-7|TRBV27
TGTGCCAGCAGTTTGGCCAGCCCGACCTACGAGCAGTACTTC
CASSLASPTYEQYF
>TRBD2|medium-sized|TRBJ2-1|TRBV28
TGTGCCAGCAGGGGGACTAGCGGTCGGGGGCACTACAATGAGCAGTTCTTC
CASRGTSGRGHYNEQFF
>TRBD2|medium-sized|TRBJ2-2|TRBV20-1
TGCAGTGCCACTGACTTGACGGGGGGGGCCGGGGAGCTGTTTTTT
CSATDLTGGAGELFF
>NA|NA|TRBJ1-1|TRBV19
TGTGCCAGTAGTATAGGAGGGACATACCTATACACTGAAGCTTTCTTT
CASSIGGTYLYTEAFF
>NA|many|TRBJ2-5|TRBV20-1
TGCAGTGCTAGAGATCGGCAGGGTTTGGAGACCCAGTACTTC
CSARDRQGLETQYF
>NA|NA|TRBJ2-5|TRBV20-1
TGCAGTGCTAGAGACCCGATCTCAGGCGAGACCCAGTACTTT
CSARDPISGETQYF
>TRBD2|medium-sized|TRBJ2-3|TRBV20-1
TGCAGTGCTAGACCTAGGACTAGCGGGACAGATACGCAGTATTTT
CSARPRTSGTDTQYF
>NA|NA|TRBJ1-5|TRBV7-8
TGTGCCAGCAGCTTAGGGCCGTCGGATCAGCCCCAGCATTTT
CASSLGPSDQPQHF
>TRBD1|medium-sized|TRBJ1-6|TRBV20-1
TGCAGTGCTAGAGGGGGACAGATTAATTCACCCCTCCACTTT
CSARGGQINSPLHF
>NA|NA|TRBJ2-7|TRBV6-1
TGTGCCATCCCCGCGCGCGCAGACTATGAGCAGTACTTC
CAIPARADYEQYF
>NA|medium-sized|TRBJ1-2|TRBV6-1
TGTGCCAGCCAATCCTTAGAAAGTACGGGGAACTATGGCTACACCTTC
CASQSLESTGNYGYTF
>TRBD2|once|TRBJ2-5|TRBV20-1
TGCAGTGCTAGCCGACTAGCGGGAGATCTAGATACCCAGTACTTC
CSASRLAGDLDTQYF
>NA|NA|TRBJ2-2|TRBV20-1
TGCAGTGCTAGTGTGTCGGGGGGCGAAGAGACCGGGGAGCTGTTTTTT
CSASVSGGEETGELFF
>NA|many|TRBJ2-5|TRBV5-1
TGCGCCAGCAGCCTATGGATTAGTCAGGGGGGCTCTCAAGAGACCCAGTACTTC
CASSLWISQGGSQETQYF
>NA|few|TRBJ2-3|TRBV19
TGTGCCAGTAGGGTAGGGGATACTCGGTATTTT
CASRVGDTRYF
>NA|NA|TRBJ2-2|TRBV30
TGTGCCTGGAGTCAGCCCCCGGCCGGGGAGCTGTTTTTT
CAWSQPPAGELFF
>NA|NA|TRBJ1-2|TRBV19
TGTGCCAGTAGTCTCCACAACTATGGCTACACCTTC
CASSLHNYGYTF
>NA|many|TRBJ1-1|TRBV7-2
TGTGCCAGCAGCTACGCGGGGCTGGACACTGAAGCTTTCTTT
CASSYAGLDTEAFF
>TRBD1|medium-sized|TRBJ2-7|TRBV3-1
TGTGCCAGCAGCAAGGACAGGCTCCTTTCCTACGAGCAGTACTTC
CASSKDRLLSYEQYF
>NA|medium-sized|TRBJ2-7|TRBV20-1
TGCAGTGCCCGGGGGATGAGCTCCTACGAGCAGTACTTC
CSARGMSSYEQYF
>NA|many|TRBJ1-5|TRBV7-2
TGTGCCAGCAGCTTAGTTTGGAGGGGTGATCAGCCCCAGCATTTT
CASSLVWRGDQPQHF
>NA|NA|TRBJ1-2|TRBV20-1
TGCAGTGCCAGGACGGGCAGAAACTATGGCTACACCTTC
CSARTGRNYGYTF
>TRBD1|medium-sized|TRBJ2-7|TRBV5-1
TGCGCCAGCAGCCCCGGACAGGGCGTGTACGAGCAGTACTTC
CASSPGQGVYEQYF
>NA|few|TRBJ2-1|TRBV12-3/TRBV12-4
TGTGCCAGCACCGGGGGTGGGGGGCCCGGGCAGTTCTTC
CASTGGGGPGQFF
>TRBD2|medium-sized|TRBJ2-3|TRBV28
TGTGCCAGCATGAGAGCGGGGGATTACACAGATACGCAGTATTTT
CASMRAGDYTDTQYF
>NA|NA|TRBJ2-7|TRBV20-1
TGCAGTGCTAGACTACCGACAGGTTCCTACGAGCAGTACTTC
CSARLPTGSYEQYF
>NA|medium-sized|TRBJ2-7|TRBV5-1
TGCGCCAGCAGCTTGGCGGGGGCCGAGCAGTACTTC
CASSLAGAEQYF
>NA|many|TRBJ1-1|TRBV18
TGTGCCAGCTCACCTTCTGTAGGGGCGAGCACTGAAGCTTTCTTT
CASSPSVGASTEAFF
>NA|once|TRBJ1-6|TRBV20-1
TGCAGTGCTCCCGTAGGTCCAGGCTCACCCCTCCACTTT
CSAPVGPGSPLHF
>NA|few|TRBJ1-1|TRBV15
TGTGCCACCAGCACCTCACAGGGGAACACTGAAGCTTTCTTT
CATSTSQGNTEAFF
>NA|NA|TRBJ1-1|TRBV27
TGTGCCAGCAGCAACCTGGGGGGCACTGAAGCTTTCTTT
CASSNLGGTEAFF
>NA|NA|TRBJ2-5|TRBV2
TGTGCCAGCAGTCGATTGTCAGCGGTGGTCGTCCAAGAGACCCAGTACTTC
CASSRLSAVVVQETQYF
>NA|NA|TRBJ2-7|TRBV20-1
TGCAGTGCTCAGACTCCCGGCAACTACGAGCAGTACTTC
CSAQTPGNYEQYF
>TRBD1|NA|TRBJ1-5|TRBV7-3
TGTGCTAGCAGCAACCAAACCCCGGACAGGGGGAGCAATCAGCCCCAGCATTTT
CASSNQTPDRGSNQPQHF
>NA|NA|TRBJ2-1|TRBV27
TGTGCCAGCAGTACCCGGATACCCGGACAGCTTGTCTCCTACAATGAGCAGTTCTTC
CASSTRIPGQLVSYNEQFF
>NA|medium-sized|TRBJ1-1|TRBV4-1
TGCGCCAGCAGCCCCCCCCCGAGAGCAAACACTGAAGCTTTCTTT
CASSPPPRANTEAFF
>NA|NA|TRBJ2-7|TRBV5-1
TGCGCCAGCAGCTTTGAGGCGTCTATCTCCTACGAGCAGTACTTC
CASSFEASISYEQYF
>NA|medium-sized|TRBJ1-5|TRBV28
TGTGCCAGCAGTCGCAATCAGCCCCAGCATTTT
CASSRNQPQHF
>NA|NA|TRBJ2-7|TRBV2
TGTGCCAGCAAGTGTCCTGGGAGCTCCTACGAGCAGTACTTC
CASKCPGSSYEQYF
>NA|NA|TRBJ2-7|TRBV19
TGTGCCAGTGAGACGGGACTTCATTCCTACGAGCAGTACTTC
CASETGLHSYEQYF
>NA|medium-sized|TRBJ1-1|TRBV2
TGTGCCAGCAGGAGTTGGGGTGTGAACACTGAAGCTTTCTTT
CASRSWGVNTEAFF
>NA|NA|TRBJ1-4|TRBV5-6
TGCGCCAGCAGCCCATGGTTGGTTGATGAAAAACTGTTTTTT
CASSPWLVDEKLFF
>NA|medium-sized|TRBJ1-5|TRBV19
TGTGCCACGAAGGGGGGGCAAGGGAATCAGCCCCAGCATTTT
CATKGGQGNQPQHF